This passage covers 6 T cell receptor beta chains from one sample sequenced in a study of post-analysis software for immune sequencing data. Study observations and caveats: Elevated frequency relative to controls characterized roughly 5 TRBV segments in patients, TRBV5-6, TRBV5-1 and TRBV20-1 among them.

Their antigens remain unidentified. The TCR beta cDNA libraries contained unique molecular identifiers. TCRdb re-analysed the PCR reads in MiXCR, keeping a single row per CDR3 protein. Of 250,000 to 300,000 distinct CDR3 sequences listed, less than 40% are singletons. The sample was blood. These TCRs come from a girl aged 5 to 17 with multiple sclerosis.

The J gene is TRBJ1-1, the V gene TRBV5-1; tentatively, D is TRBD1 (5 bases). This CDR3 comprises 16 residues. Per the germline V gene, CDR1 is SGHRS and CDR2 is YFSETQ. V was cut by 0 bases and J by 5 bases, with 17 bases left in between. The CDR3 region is CASSLESGVGGTEAFF. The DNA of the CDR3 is TGCGCCAGCAGCTTGGAAAGTGGCGTGGGGGGGACTGAAGCTTTCTTT.

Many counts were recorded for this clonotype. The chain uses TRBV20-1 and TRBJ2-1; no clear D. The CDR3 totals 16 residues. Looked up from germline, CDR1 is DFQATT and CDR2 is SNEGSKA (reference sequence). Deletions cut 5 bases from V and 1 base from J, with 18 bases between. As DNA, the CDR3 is TGCAGTGCTTGGCCGTTTGGTGACGTTTCCTACAATGAGCAGTTCTTC. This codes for CSAWPFGDVSYNEQFF.

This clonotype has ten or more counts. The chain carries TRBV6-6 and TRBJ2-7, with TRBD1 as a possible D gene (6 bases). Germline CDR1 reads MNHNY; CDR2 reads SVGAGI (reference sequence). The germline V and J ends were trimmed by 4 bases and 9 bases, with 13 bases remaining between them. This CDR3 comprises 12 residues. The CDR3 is CASSWDNERQYF. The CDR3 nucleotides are TGTGCCAGCAGTTGGGACAACGAGCGGCAGTACTTC.

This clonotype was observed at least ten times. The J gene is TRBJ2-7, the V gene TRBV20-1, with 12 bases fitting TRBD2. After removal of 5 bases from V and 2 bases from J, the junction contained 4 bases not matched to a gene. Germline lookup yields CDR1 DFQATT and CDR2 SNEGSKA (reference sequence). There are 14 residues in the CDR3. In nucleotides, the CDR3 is TGCAGTGCTCCCCGGACTAGCGGGGCCTACGAGCAGTACTTC. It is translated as CSAPRTSGAYEQYF.

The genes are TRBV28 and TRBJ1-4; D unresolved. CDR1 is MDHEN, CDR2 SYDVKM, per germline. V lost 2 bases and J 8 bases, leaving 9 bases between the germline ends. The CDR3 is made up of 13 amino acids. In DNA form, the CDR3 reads TGTGCCAGCAGTTTAGGCCGCGTGGAAAAACTGTTTTTT. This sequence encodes CASSLGRVEKLFF.

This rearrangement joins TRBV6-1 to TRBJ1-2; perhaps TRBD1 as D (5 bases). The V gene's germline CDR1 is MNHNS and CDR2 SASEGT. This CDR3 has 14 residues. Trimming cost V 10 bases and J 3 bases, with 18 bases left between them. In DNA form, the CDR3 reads TGTGCCATCAGCGAAGCATGGGGGGACTATGGCTACACCTTC. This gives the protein CAISEAWGDYGYTF.